The next 25 T cell receptor beta chains were all read from a single sample in a study of CD8+ T cells in alopecia areata. Reverse transcribed after extraction, RNA yielded cDNA as the sequencing template. TCRdb keeps only in-frame clones here, not all; method: immunoSEQ multiplex PCR. Observed in the sample are about 120,000 clones, none of them singletons. Specimen: lesional skin. These receptor sequences come from a C3H/HeJ mouse with alopecia areata. Mice of this strain are of MHC haplotype H2-k.

This clone was counted only a few times. Mouse gene names apply. Read data end 4 residues before the CDR3 end; the end is taken from the germline J gene. The sample holds other DNA sequences that translate to the same CDR3. V usage is TRBV19 and J usage is TRBJ2-7; 8 bases agree with TRBD1. The germline V gene encodes CDR1 FNHDT and CDR2 SITEND (reference sequence). This CDR3 is 14 amino acids long. The DNA read from the CDR3 is TGTGCCAGCAGCCTCGGACAGGGAAGGTAT. It codes for CASSLGQGRY. The CDR3 in full is CASSLGQGRYEQYF. Full variable domain (outside the CDR3, taken from reference TRBV19 and TRBJ2-7): GGIITQTPKFLIGQEGQKLTLKCQQNFNHDTMYWYRQDSGKGLRLIYYSITENDLQKGDLSEGYDASREKKSSFSLTVTSAQKNEMAVFLCASSLGQGRYEQYFGPGTRLTVL.

In its sample, this clone was seen a few times. The protein recorded in TCRdb does not match the translated DNA at residue 13; the protein presented here comes from translating the DNA. Each gene name is a mouse one. The read terminates 3 residues ahead of where the CDR3 ends, so the germline J gene completes it. The chain links TRBV19 to TRBJ1-6; 12 positions agree with TRBD1. TRBJ1-6 qualifies as an ORF whose function is uncertain. CDR3 length: 16 residues. J lost 7 bases, V lost 0 bases, and 2 bases had no gene match. The germline gives CDR1 FNHDT, CDR2 SITEND (reference sequence). CDR3 residues: CASSIGDRGQNSPLYF. The DNA read from the CDR3 is TGTGCCAGCAGTATAGGGGACAGGGGGCAGAATTCGCCC.

This clone was detected only a few times. The gene names given are mouse names. The CDR3 end is not reached by the read, which stops 4 residues before it; the germline J gene fills it in. This rearrangement joins TRBV1 to TRBJ2-5; 8 nucleotides line up with TRBD1. The CDR3 spans 15 residues. Germline CDR1 is NSQYPW and CDR2 is LRSPGD (reference sequence). CDR3: CTCSADPQGGDTQYF. Incomplete CDR3 DNA: TGCACCTGCAGTGCAGATCCACAGGGGGGAGAC.

This clone was counted a few times. Gene names are mouse gene names. Sequencing ends 4 residues short of the CDR3 end; the germline J gene provides the rest. The chain couples TRBV19 to TRBJ2-3; D is ambiguous. V lost 0 bases and J lost 3, with 8 bases in between. The CDR3 has 14 residues. Germline V CDR1 and CDR2: FNHDT, SITEND (reference sequence). Incomplete CDR3 DNA: TGTGCCAGCAGTATAGTCAGGATCGCAGAA. Translating it yields CASSIVRIAE. The CDR3 reads in full as CASSIVRIAETLYF.

Points on this clone: The genes and germline here are from mouse. The CDR3 end falls 4 residues outside the read, so it is completed with the germline J gene. This chain uses TRBV1 with TRBJ2-1, with a weak D call TRBD1 (6 bases). Trimming stripped 0 bases from V and 6 bases from J, with 9 bases between. This CDR3 has 14 amino acids. The germline V gene has CDR1 NSQYPW and CDR2 LRSPGD (reference sequence). The sequenced CDR3 bases are TGCACCTGCAGTGCAGAAATGGACAGTGCT. It translates to CTCSAEMDSA. The complete CDR3 protein is CTCSAEMDSAEQFF.

A word on this clone: Gene names refer to mouse genes. With the read ending 4 residues before the CDR3 end, the germline J gene is used to fill in that end. The gene calls are TRBV1 and TRBJ2-7; 7 bases line up with TRBD1. CDR3 length: 14 residues. CDR1 is NSQYPW, CDR2 LRSPGD, per germline (reference sequence). The CDR3 sequence: CTCSAIQGEYEQYF. The DNA read from the CDR3 is TGCACCTGCAGTGCTATCCAGGGGGAATAT.

Turning to this clone: These gene names are mouse names. The read terminates 4 residues ahead of where the CDR3 ends, so the germline J gene completes it. The J gene is TRBJ1-1, the V gene TRBV13-1; no clear D. Germline loops: CDR1 NSHNY, CDR2 SYGAGN. This CDR3 is built from 13 residues. V gave up 2 bases and J gave up 2 bases, with 7 bases separating them. The CDR3 loop reads CASSEDNNTEVFF. The part of the CDR3 DNA that was read is TGTGCCAGCAGTGAAGACAATAACACA.

This clone turned up a few times. The genes are named according to mouse. The CDR3 is cut off 4 residues early in the read; its end comes from the germline J gene. This rearrangement joins TRBV13-3 to TRBJ2-5; D perhaps matches TRBD1 (5 bases). This CDR3 contains 14 residues. Per the germline V gene, CDR1 is NNHDY and CDR2 is SYVADS. CDR3 bases read: TGTGCCAGCAGTGATAATCAGGGTGGAGAC. Protein product: CASSDNQGGD. In full, the CDR3 is CASSDNQGGDTQYF.

For this clone: The germline and genes are mouse ones. Read sequence stops 4 residues before the CDR3 end, and the germline J gene provides the missing end. The chain has TRBV1 and TRBJ2-7; D gene unclear. The CDR3 runs to 13 residues. The V end lost 0 bases, the J end lost 3 bases, and 6 bases lay between the germline ends. CDR1 and CDR2 from the germline V gene are NSQYPW and LRSPGD (reference sequence). The CDR3 reads CTCSAEPGYEQYF. The sequenced CDR3 bases are TGCACCTGCAGTGCAGAGCCTGGCTAT. Full variable domain (rest looked up from reference TRBV1 and TRBJ2-7): VTLLEQNPRWRLVPRGQAVNLRCILKNSQYPWMSWYQQDLQKQLQWLFTLRSPGDKEVKSLPGADYLATRVTDTELRLQVANMSQGRTLYCTCSAEPGYEQYFGPGTRLTVL.

Note on this clone: Gene names follow the mouse nomenclature. The DNA ends 4 residues before the CDR3 does, and the rest of the CDR3 is filled in from the germline J gene. This sequence joins TRBV19 and TRBJ2-1, with a weak D call TRBD1 (5 bases). The CDR3 loop spans 15 amino acids. CDR1 and CDR2 (germline): FNHDT, SITEND (reference sequence). Trimming stripped 0 bases from V and 4 bases from J, with 11 bases between. The DNA read from the CDR3 is TGTGCCAGCAGTATAGAGGCAGGGAGATATGCT. Translating gives CASSIEAGRYA. The entire CDR3 sequence reads CASSIEAGRYAEQFF.

This clone has only a few counts. The genes are named according to mouse. The CDR3 goes on 4 residues after the read ends, and that part is filled in from the germline J gene. V gene TRBV1 combines with J gene TRBJ2-2; a weak D match, TRBD1 (7 bases). Trimming removed 4 bases from V and 0 bases from J, with 9 bases in between. There are 15 residues in the CDR3. Germline CDR1 is NSQYPW and CDR2 is LRSPGD (reference sequence). Here the CDR3 reads CTCSEGASNTGQLYF. The CDR3 DNA, read in part, is TGCACCTGCAGTGAGGGGGCATCAAACACCGGG.

Notes on this clone: The gene names here belong to mouse. The read gets to within 4 residues of the CDR3 end, and the germline J gene fills in the rest. V is TRBV13-2 and J is TRBJ1-1; D is undetermined. Between the trimmed V and J ends, which lost 2 bases and 1 base, there was a span of 6 bases. The germline CDR1 and CDR2 sequences are NNHNN and SYGAGS (reference sequence). The length of the CDR3 is 13 residues. Partial CDR3 DNA: TGTGCCAGCGGTGACAACAGAAACACA. Translation gives CASGDNRNT. The entire CDR3 protein reads CASGDNRNTEVFF.

A word on this clone: Gene names are mouse gene names. From the germline J gene comes the end of the CDR3, since the read stops 4 residues before it. V gene TRBV13-3 combines with J gene TRBJ1-4; 7 bases are a match to TRBD1. Germline V gene data show CDR1 as NNHDY and CDR2 as SYVADS. J was trimmed by 2 bases and V by 9 bases; bases with no gene match: 1. The CDR3 is made up of 12 amino acids. The covered CDR3 bases are TGTGCCACGGGACAGTCCAACGAA. Its translation: CATGQSNE. The complete CDR3 reads CATGQSNERLFF.

The table lists this clone with a few counts. Mouse names are used for the genes. Sequencing ends 4 residues short of the CDR3 end; the germline J gene provides the rest. V gene TRBV13-1 combines with J gene TRBJ1-1; TRBD1 aligns across 8 bases. The J segment lost 2 bases and the V segment lost 2 bases, leaving 5 bases of the junction unmatched. This CDR3 has 15 amino acids. Germline V gene data show CDR1 as NSHNY and CDR2 as SYGAGN. The CDR3 loop is CASSEAGGSNTEVFF. The sequenced CDR3 bases are TGTGCCAGCAGTGAGGCAGGGGGCAGCAACACA.

Notes on this clone: TCRdb gives a protein that differs at residue 10 from what the DNA encodes, so the protein here is translated from the DNA. Genes here carry mouse names. The identical CDR3 is also encoded by other nucleotide sequences in the sample. CDR3: CTCSSQYNSPLYF. The part of the CDR3 DNA that was read is TGCACCTGCAGTTCCCAATATAATTCGCCC. The chain carries TRBV1 and TRBJ1-6, with D hard to call. Read data end 3 residues before the CDR3 end; the end is taken from the germline J gene. Being an ORF, TRBJ1-6 has a function that is uncertain. The CDR3 is made up of 13 amino acids. In germline, CDR1 is NSQYPW, CDR2 LRSPGD (reference sequence). The V gene lost 5 bases and the J gene lost 4 bases, with 6 bases spanning the gap.

Note on this clone: Gene labels here are mouse ones. The read is 4 residues too short to cover the CDR3 end, so that end is filled in from the germline J gene. This rearrangement joins TRBV13-3 to TRBJ2-5; 8 bases align to TRBD2. In germline, CDR1 is NNHDY, CDR2 SYVADS. This CDR3 is 14 amino acids long. CDR3 sequence reads: CASSEWGGEDTQYF. CDR3 bases read: TGTGCCAGCAGTGAATGGGGGGGAGAGGAC.

This clone was seen more than once but under ten times. Germline and genes here are mouse. The CDR3 goes on 4 residues after the read ends, and that part is filled in from the germline J gene. The V and J genes are TRBV1 and TRBJ2-5; TRBD2 matches at 11 bases. CDR1 and CDR2 from the germline V gene are NSQYPW and LRSPGD (reference sequence). The CDR3 has 15 amino acids. This CDR3 is CTCSSWTGGLDTQYF. CDR3 DNA, as far as it was read: TGCACCTGCAGTTCCTGGACTGGGGGGCTAGAC.

This clone showed up many times. Gene names denote mouse genes. The observed sequence ends 4 residues before the CDR3 terminus, with the missing tail filled in from the germline J gene. J is TRBJ2-4 and V is TRBV1; D may be TRBD1 (6 bases). Germline CDR1 reads NSQYPW; CDR2 reads LRSPGD (reference sequence). The V gene lost 4 bases and the J gene lost 2 bases, with 7 bases spanning the gap. This CDR3 is 13 amino acids long. The CDR3 loop reads CTCSGTVQNTLYF. The DNA read from the CDR3 is TGCACCTGCAGTGGGACAGTTCAAAAC.

This clone was detected a few times. Genes and germline come from the mouse. This sample includes further DNA sequences coding for the same CDR3. This chain's CDR3 is CASSDPGTGGVYAEQFF. Incomplete CDR3 DNA: TGTGCCAGCAGTGATCCCGGGACAGGGGGCGTCTATGCT. The chain links TRBV13-3 to TRBJ2-1, with TRBD1 matching 12 bases. Read sequence stops 4 residues before the CDR3 end, and the germline J gene provides the missing end. Germline-derived CDR1 and CDR2 are NNHDY and SYVADS. CDR3 length: 17 residues. V lost 1 base to trimming and J lost 3 bases; unmatched junction nucleotides: 5.

This clone turned up a few times. The gene names given are mouse names. The CDR3 extends 4 residues past the end of the read, so its final part is completed from the germline J gene. The chain recombines TRBV1 with TRBJ2-7; TRBD2 matches at 9 bases. Per germline, CDR1 NSQYPW and CDR2 LRSPGD (reference sequence). The CDR3 length is 17 residues. Losses at the gene ends were 0 bases for V and 0 bases for J; bases not matched to a gene: 6. The CDR3 reads CTCSADKWGGLSYEQYF. The CDR3 DNA, read in part, is TGCACCTGCAGTGCAGATAAGTGGGGGGGCCTCTCCTAT.

This clone appeared a few times. Genes here carry mouse names. With the read ending 4 residues before the CDR3 end, the germline J gene is used to fill in that end. The rearrangement links TRBV13-3 to TRBJ2-3; D might be TRBD1 (6 bases). Trimming removed 3 bases at V and 0 bases at J, with 14 bases between. Germline V gives CDR1 NNHDY, CDR2 SYVADS. The CDR3 extends over 16 amino acids. Here the CDR3 reads CASSAMDRTSAETLYF. The CDR3 bases that were read are TGTGCCAGCAGTGCCATGGACAGAACTAGTGCAGAA.

This clone has more than one count but fewer than ten. Gene and germline names: mouse. The read terminates 4 residues before the CDR3 end, so the remaining end is supplied by the germline J gene. The V call is TRBV17, the J call TRBJ2-4; 7 positions agree with TRBD2. CDR1 is MNHDT and CDR2 is YYDKIL in the germline V gene. V trimming: 6 bases; J trimming: 0 bases; junction bases outside the gene matches: 3. CDR3 length: 14 amino acids. The CDR3: CASSDWDSQNTLYF. The DNA read from the CDR3 is TGTGCTAGCAGCGACTGGGATAGTCAAAAC.

This clone has just a few counts. Gene names and germline match the mouse. The read finishes 4 residues shy of the CDR3 end, and the germline J gene is used to complete it. The chain uses TRBV13-3 and TRBJ2-2; 8 nucleotides align to TRBD1. J was trimmed by 4 bases and V by 6 bases; bases with no gene match: 5. This CDR3 has 14 amino acids. The germline gives CDR1 NNHDY, CDR2 SYVADS. The covered CDR3 bases are TGTGCCAGCAATCAGGGGGCGCTCACCGGG. It encodes CASNQGALTG. Given in full, the CDR3 is CASNQGALTGQLYF.

As concerns this clone: Mouse names are used for the genes. The read terminates 4 residues before the CDR3 end, so the remaining end is supplied by the germline J gene. This chain links TRBV13-2 with TRBJ2-1; 11 nucleotides agree with TRBD2. From germline, CDR1 is NNHNN and CDR2 SYGAGS (reference sequence). CDR3 length: 16 residues. Trimming removed 2 bases from V and 2 bases from J; junction bases left unmatched: 3. The CDR3 loop is CASGEDWGGDYAEQFF. The covered CDR3 bases are TGTGCCAGCGGTGAAGACTGGGGGGGGGACTATGCT.

A note on this clone: Mouse gene names apply. The CDR3 goes on 4 residues after the read ends, and that part is filled in from the germline J gene. J is TRBJ2-5 and V is TRBV17, with a tentative D call TRBD2 (7 bases). Germline loops: CDR1 MNHDT, CDR2 YYDKIL. CDR3 length: 14 amino acids. The covered CDR3 bases are TGTGCTAGCAGTAGACGGGGGGCTGCAGAC. Its protein product is CASSRRGAAD. Given in full, the CDR3 is CASSRRGAADTQYF.